These T cell receptor beta chains were read from a single sample in a study of prognosis after radiotherapy for stage I lung cancer. TCRdb used MiXCR to reprocess the multiplex PCR reads, holding one entry per CDR3 protein. The repertoire includes 9,500 to 13,000 distinct CDR3 sequences, 54% of them detected once, and 7% sits in the top ten. The material was PBMCs, obtained before or after stereotactic body radiation therapy (not recorded which). The receptors stem from a donor aged 50 or older with non-small cell lung cancer. Both conserved end residues are part of each CDR3. The order of the fields is J gene, V gene, clone size, D gene, CDR3 DNA, CDR3 protein. The D gene is left open where the match is weak. Clone size is not always given. Where it is, it says once, few, many or a class for expanded clones.

>TRBJ1-5|TRBV6-1|NA|NA
TGTGCCAGCAGTGAACGCCGGGCCAAAAAAAGGCAGCCCCAGCATTTT
CASSERRAKKRQPQHF
>TRBJ1-6|TRBV12-3/TRBV12-4|NA|NA
TGTGCCAGCAGTTTCCTGACGGCGAATTCACAACTCCACTTT
CASSFLTANSQLHF
>TRBJ2-4|TRBV19|medium-sized|TRBD1
TGTGCCAGGTCAGCTACAGGGGGCAAAAACATTCAGTACTTC
CARSATGGKNIQYF
>TRBJ1-1|TRBV12-5|many|NA
TGTGCTAGCCGAAGAGGCTGGGGGGGCACTGAAGCTTTCTTT
CASRRGWGGTEAFF
>TRBJ2-7|TRBV20-1|medium-sized|NA
TGCAGTGCTGAACCCTCTGACAGTATATATTTCTACGAGCAGTACTTC
CSAEPSDSIYFYEQYF
>TRBJ2-7|TRBV6-2/TRBV6-3|NA|TRBD1
TGTGCCAGCAGAATGGAACAGGGGGCGGGGGAGCAGTACTTC
CASRMEQGAGEQYF
>TRBJ1-5|TRBV19|medium-sized|NA
TGTGCCAGTAGTATGACTAAGATTAGCAATCAGCCCCAGCATTTT
CASSMTKISNQPQHF
>TRBJ2-1|TRBV19|NA|NA
TGTGCCAGTTCAGACAGCTACAATGAGCAGTTCTTC
CASSDSYNEQFF
>TRBJ2-7|TRBV20-1|medium-sized|TRBD1
TGCAGTGCAGAGGGGGCGGACAGGGGATCCTACGAGCAGTACTTC
CSAEGADRGSYEQYF
>TRBJ1-1|TRBV19|NA|NA
TGTGCCAGTAGTATAGAAGCCCGCTCTGAAGCTTTCTTT
CASSIEARSEAFF
>TRBJ2-3|TRBV12-3/TRBV12-4|NA|NA
TGTGCCAGCAGTTTCAGCACAGATACGCAGTATTTT
CASSFSTDTQYF
>TRBJ2-7|TRBV11-3|medium-sized|TRBD2
TGTGCCAGCAGCTCAAGGGGACTAGCGGATTCCTACGAGCAGTACTTC
CASSSRGLADSYEQYF
>TRBJ2-1|TRBV20-1|NA|NA
TGCAGTGCTAGGCAGGATGGGCTCGGGGAGCAGTTCTTC
CSARQDGLGEQFF
>TRBJ2-7|TRBV11-1|NA|TRBD2
TGTGCCAGCAGCTTCCGGTGGGGGGGCTCCTACGAGCAGTACTTC
CASSFRWGGSYEQYF
>TRBJ2-2|TRBV7-3|medium-sized|TRBD2
TGTGCCAGCAGCTCGGGACTAGCGGGACCCACCGGGGAGCTGTTTTTT
CASSSGLAGPTGELFF
>TRBJ2-6|TRBV7-3|NA|TRBD2
TGTGCCAGCAGCTTAATGGCTGTTATAACCGGGACTAGGTCCTCTGGGGCCAACGTCCTGACTTTC
CASSLMAVITGTRSSGANVLTF
>TRBJ2-1|TRBV29-1|many|NA
TGCAGCGTCCCGGACTACCACAATGAGCAGTTCTTC
CSVPDYHNEQFF
>TRBJ2-3|TRBV28|NA|TRBD1
TGTGCCAGCAAGAGGACAGGGGAAACAGATACGCAGTATTTT
CASKRTGETDTQYF
>TRBJ2-5|TRBV19|medium-sized|NA
TGTGCCAGTAGTAGGACAAGCCAAGAGACCCAGTACTTC
CASSRTSQETQYF
>TRBJ1-3|TRBV5-1|medium-sized|NA
TGTGCCAGCAGCTTCTGGGCGGTCTCTGGAAACACCATATATTTT
CASSFWAVSGNTIYF
>TRBJ2-2|TRBV18|many|NA
TGTGCCAGCTCAGACGGACAGCCAGGAGTCGGGGAGCTGTTTTTT
CASSDGQPGVGELFF
>TRBJ2-6|TRBV12-3/TRBV12-4|medium-sized|NA
TGTGCCAGCGGATACTCTGGGGCCAACGTCCTGACTTTC
CASGYSGANVLTF
>TRBJ2-6|TRBV30|medium-sized|NA
TGTGCCTGGAGTGTTCGCAGCTCTGGGGCCAACGTCCTGACTTTC
CAWSVRSSGANVLTF
>TRBJ1-2|TRBV27|few|TRBD1
TGTGCCAGCAGTAGCATTGAAGGGGGACAGTACTATGGCTACACCTTC
CASSSIEGGQYYGYTF
>TRBJ2-1|TRBV20-1|medium-sized|TRBD2
TGCAGTGCTGGAGGACTGAGCGGGAGGACTTACAATGAGCAGTTCTTC
CSAGGLSGRTYNEQFF
>TRBJ2-2|TRBV30|NA|TRBD1
TGTGCCAGACAGGGGGCTGACTTGGGCACCGGGGAGCTGTTTTTT
CARQGADLGTGELFF
>TRBJ2-5|TRBV20-1|NA|NA
TGCAGTGCTAGGAAGGTGACTATCTGGGCGACAGAGACCCAGTACTTC
CSARKVTIWATETQYF
>TRBJ2-1|TRBV5-6|many|NA
TGTGCCAGCAGCTTGGATGGGGCTGCCCATCAGCAGTTCTTC
CASSLDGAAHQQFF
>TRBJ2-7|TRBV7-2|NA|NA
TGTGCCAGCAGCCCTCAGGTTTCATCCTACGAGCAGTACTTC
CASSPQVSSYEQYF
>TRBJ1-6|TRBV6-2/TRBV6-3|medium-sized|NA
TGTGCCAGCAGTGATAGGGGACGGGCACCCACGGGAGTACCCCTCCACTTT
CASSDRGRAPTGVPLHF
>TRBJ1-2|TRBV5-1|NA|NA
TGCGCCAGCAGTTGGGACAAGCGGAATGGCTACACCTTC
CASSWDKRNGYTF
>TRBJ2-7|TRBV7-2|NA|TRBD2
TGTGCCAGCAGCTTAGTCGGTTGGGGGGGGGAGCAGTACTTC
CASSLVGWGGEQYF
>TRBJ2-2|TRBV6-1|NA|NA
TGTGCCAGCAGCCCTCAGAGCACCGGGGAGCTGTTTTTT
CASSPQSTGELFF
>TRBJ2-7|TRBV29-1|NA|TRBD1
TGCAGCGTCCAGGGACAGTCTTACGAGCAGTACTTC
CSVQGQSYEQYF
>TRBJ2-1|TRBV20-1|NA|TRBD2
TGCAGTGCTAGAGATACGGCGGGAGGTTTGTTCTTC
CSARDTAGGLFF
>TRBJ1-1|TRBV5-1|NA|NA
TGCGCCAGCAGCTTGGGGTCCTTAAACACTGAAGCTTTCTTT
CASSLGSLNTEAFF
>TRBJ2-3|TRBV28|NA|TRBD1
TGTGCCAGCAGTGCAACAGGGGTTGTAGATACGCAGTATTTT
CASSATGVVDTQYF
>TRBJ1-1|TRBV27|medium-sized|TRBD1
TGTGCCAGCAGTTTATCGGAGGACAGGCGGACAGGGGGCTCTTTCTTT
CASSLSEDRRTGGSFF
>TRBJ1-5|TRBV20-1|once|NA
TGCAGTGCTAGCAGGGCTATTAGCAATCAGCCCCAGCATTTT
CSASRAISNQPQHF
>TRBJ2-1|TRBV6-1|medium-sized|TRBD1
TGTGCCAGCAACTCCGGGACAGGGGGCTACAATGAGCAGTTCTTC
CASNSGTGGYNEQFF
>TRBJ2-2|TRBV4-3|medium-sized|NA
TGCGCCAGCAGCCAAGCGGGAATAAACACCGGGGAGCTGTTTTTT
CASSQAGINTGELFF
>TRBJ2-1|TRBV24-1|NA|NA
TGTGCCACCAGTGATCCAGGAGGGCGTCATGAGCAGTTCTTC
CATSDPGGRHEQFF
>TRBJ1-1|TRBV5-1|NA|NA
TGCGCCAGCAGCTCCCGAGGGCTAAGAACCATAACAGTGAACACTGAAGCTTTCTTT
CASSSRGLRTITVNTEAFF
>TRBJ2-6|TRBV19|medium-sized|TRBD2
TGTGCCACCAAACAACGGGGGGGGAAGTCTGGGGCCAACGTCCTGACTTTC
CATKQRGGKSGANVLTF
>TRBJ2-4|TRBV11-2|many|TRBD2
TGTGCCAGCAGCTTCGTTAGCGGGGGTAAAAACATTCAGTACTTC
CASSFVSGGKNIQYF
>TRBJ1-3|TRBV2|medium-sized|TRBD1
TGTGCCAGCGGTCGGGACAGGGAGAAAGGAAACACCATATATTTT
CASGRDREKGNTIYF
>TRBJ1-4|TRBV13|medium-sized|NA
TGTGCCAGCAGCTACGGGGCGAATGAAAAACTGTTTTTT
CASSYGANEKLFF
>TRBJ2-3|TRBV12-3/TRBV12-4|medium-sized|NA
TGTGCCACCCAGGACAGATCAGATACGCAGTATTTT
CATQDRSDTQYF